This is a list of T cell receptor beta chains from one sample in a study of blood T cell repertoires in COVID-19. TCRdb keeps only in-frame clones here, not all; method: immunoSEQ multiplex PCR. The sample lists about 190,000 clones; 75% to 85% were seen once. Specimen: PBMCs or T cells enriched from blood (not recorded which). These receptors all stem from a woman aged 45-65 years with acute COVID-19. Both conserved end residues are part of each CDR3. Fields, in order: V gene, CDR3 protein.

V gene: TRBV29-1
CDR3 protein: CSVEVAGGETQYF

V gene: TRBV20-1
CDR3 protein: CSEGQRTEAFF

V gene: TRBV2
CDR3 protein: CASSQNRVLNTEAFF

V gene: TRBV3-1/TRBV3-2
CDR3 protein: CASSQDLGPGGNEQFF

V gene: TRBV10-1
CDR3 protein: CASHRGIQTQPQHF

V gene: TRBV7-8
CDR3 protein: CASSLSSSSGVHGYTF

V gene: TRBV6-5
CDR3 protein: CASSFPPDRGNTEAFF

V gene: TRBV6-5
CDR3 protein: CASRVGGTDTQYF

V gene: TRBV5-6
CDR3 protein: CASSTRQGAVWGYTF

V gene: TRBV27
CDR3 protein: CASRIRGNTEAFF

V gene: TRBV4-1
CDR3 protein: CASSQRAGLGTDTQYF

V gene: TRBV6-5
CDR3 protein: CASSYSSQVAQPQHF

V gene: TRBV5-1
CDR3 protein: CASRDHRLGSTGELFF

V gene: TRBV5-1
CDR3 protein: CASSLPSATPDTQYF

V gene: TRBV27
CDR3 protein: CASSLNRGGPQHF

V gene: TRBV7-8
CDR3 protein: CASRPRVRSRTDTQYF

V gene: TRBV7-3
CDR3 protein: CASSLGGGSINTGELFF

V gene: TRBV6-5
CDR3 protein: CASSYGSGSNQPQHF

V gene: TRBV4-1
CDR3 protein: CASSQERGAADTQYF

V gene: TRBV12-5
CDR3 protein: CASGPGGPGTGELFF

V gene: TRBV7-9
CDR3 protein: CASSDSGAGALSQFF

V gene: TRBV7-2
CDR3 protein: CASSSQAGGHETQYF